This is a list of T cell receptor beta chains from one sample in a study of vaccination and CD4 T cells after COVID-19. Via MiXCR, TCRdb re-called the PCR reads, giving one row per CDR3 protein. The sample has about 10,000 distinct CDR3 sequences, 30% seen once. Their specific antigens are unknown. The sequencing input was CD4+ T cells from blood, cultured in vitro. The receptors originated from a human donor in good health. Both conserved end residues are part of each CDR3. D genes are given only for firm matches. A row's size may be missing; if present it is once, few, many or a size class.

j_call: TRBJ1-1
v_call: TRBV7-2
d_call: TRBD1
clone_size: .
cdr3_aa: CASSSTGVGTEAFF
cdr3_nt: TGTGCCAGCAGCTCGACAGGGGTCGGGACTGAAGCTTTCTTT

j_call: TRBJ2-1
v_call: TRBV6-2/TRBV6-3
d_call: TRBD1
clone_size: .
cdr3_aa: CASSEGARAQFF
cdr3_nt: TGTGCCAGCAGCGAGGGGGCCAGGGCGCAGTTCTTC

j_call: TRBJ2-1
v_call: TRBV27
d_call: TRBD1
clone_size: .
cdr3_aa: CASSLKWAGGYNEQFF
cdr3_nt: TGTGCCAGCAGTTTAAAGTGGGCAGGGGGATACAATGAGCAGTTCTTC

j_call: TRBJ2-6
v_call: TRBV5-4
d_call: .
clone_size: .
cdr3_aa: CASSLGSPGANVLTF
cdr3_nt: TGTGCCAGCAGCTTGGGAAGTCCTGGGGCCAACGTCCTGACTTTC

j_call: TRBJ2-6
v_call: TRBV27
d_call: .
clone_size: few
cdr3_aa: CASRSSGANVLTF
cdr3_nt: TGTGCCAGCAGGAGCTCTGGGGCCAACGTCCTGACTTTC

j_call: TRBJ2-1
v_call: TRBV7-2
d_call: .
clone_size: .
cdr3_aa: CASSLEEGVDQIQFF
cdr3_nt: TGTGCCAGCAGCTTAGAGGAGGGAGTGGACCAAATACAGTTCTTC

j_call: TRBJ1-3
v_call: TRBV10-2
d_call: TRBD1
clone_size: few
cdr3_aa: CASRFDRDPSGNTIYF
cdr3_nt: TGCGCCAGCAGGTTCGACAGGGATCCCTCTGGAAACACCATATATTTT

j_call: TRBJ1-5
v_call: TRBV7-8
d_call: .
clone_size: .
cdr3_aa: CASSLAPLGNQPQHF
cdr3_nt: TGTGCCAGCAGCTTAGCGCCATTAGGCAATCAGCCCCAGCATTTT

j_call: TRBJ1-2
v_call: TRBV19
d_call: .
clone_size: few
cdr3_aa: CASTKYGGPTGYTF
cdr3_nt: TGTGCCAGTACCAAATACGGGGGGCCTACTGGCTACACCTTC

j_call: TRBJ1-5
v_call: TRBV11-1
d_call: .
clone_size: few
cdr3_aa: CASSYPRDSNQPQHF
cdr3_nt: TGTGCCAGCAGCTACCCGAGGGACAGCAATCAGCCCCAGCATTTT

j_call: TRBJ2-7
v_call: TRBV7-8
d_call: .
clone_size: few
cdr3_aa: CASSLAGRGLSYEQYF
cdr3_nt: TGTGCCAGCAGCTTAGCGGGGCGGGGCCTCTCCTACGAGCAGTACTTC

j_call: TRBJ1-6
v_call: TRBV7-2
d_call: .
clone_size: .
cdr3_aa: CASSPAGDNSPLHF
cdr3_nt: TGTGCCAGCAGTCCCGCAGGGGATAATTCACCCCTCCACTTT

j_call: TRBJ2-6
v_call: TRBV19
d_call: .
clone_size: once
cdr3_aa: CASSMGRGWGANVLTF
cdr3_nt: TGTGCCAGTAGTATGGGTCGGGGGTGGGGGGCCAACGTCCTGACTTTC

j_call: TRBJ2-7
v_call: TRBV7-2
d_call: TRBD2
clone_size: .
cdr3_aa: CASSLGPASGTGQYF
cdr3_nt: TGTGCCAGCAGCTTAGGTCCCGCTAGCGGGACTGGGCAGTACTTC

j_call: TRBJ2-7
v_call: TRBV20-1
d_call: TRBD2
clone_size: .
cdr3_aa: CSARGLAGAYEQYF
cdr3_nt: TGCAGTGCTAGAGGGCTAGCGGGTGCCTACGAGCAGTACTTC

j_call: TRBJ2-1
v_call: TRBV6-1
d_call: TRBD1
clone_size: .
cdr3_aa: CASTPGTGLYNEQFF
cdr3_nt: TGTGCCAGCACTCCCGGGACAGGGCTCTACAATGAGCAGTTCTTC

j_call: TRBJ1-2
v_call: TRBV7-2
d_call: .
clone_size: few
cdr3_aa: CASSLKGLGYTF
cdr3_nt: TGTGCCAGCAGCTTAAAAGGGTTAGGCTACACCTTC

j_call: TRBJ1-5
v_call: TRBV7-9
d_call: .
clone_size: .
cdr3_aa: CASSLWAGRGDQPQHF
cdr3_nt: TGTGCCAGCAGCTTATGGGCAGGGAGGGGTGATCAGCCCCAGCATTTT

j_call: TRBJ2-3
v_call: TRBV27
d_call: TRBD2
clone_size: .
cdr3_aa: CASKQLAGGYKDTQYF
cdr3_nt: TGTGCCAGCAAGCAACTAGCGGGAGGCTACAAAGATACGCAGTATTTT

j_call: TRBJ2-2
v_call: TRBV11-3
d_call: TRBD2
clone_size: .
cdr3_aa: CASSLDGREGSRELFF
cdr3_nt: TGTGCCAGCAGCTTAGATGGGCGGGAGGGTTCCCGGGAGCTGTTTTTT

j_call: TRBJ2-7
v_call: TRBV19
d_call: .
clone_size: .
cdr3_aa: CASSIFGETGYEQYF
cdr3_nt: TGTGCCAGTAGTATCTTCGGAGAAACGGGCTACGAGCAGTACTTC

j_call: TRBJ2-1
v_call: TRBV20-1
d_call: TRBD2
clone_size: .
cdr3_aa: CSADLSGRVYNEQFF
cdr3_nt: TGCAGTGCCGACCTTAGCGGGAGGGTCTACAATGAGCAGTTCTTC

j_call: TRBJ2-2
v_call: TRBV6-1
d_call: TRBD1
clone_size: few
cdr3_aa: CASKRTGEDTGELFF
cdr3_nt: TGTGCCAGCAAACGGACAGGGGAGGACACCGGGGAGCTGTTTTTT

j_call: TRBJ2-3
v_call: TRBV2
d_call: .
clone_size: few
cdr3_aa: CASTYPTDTQYF
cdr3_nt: TGTGCCAGCACCTACCCCACAGATACGCAGTATTTT

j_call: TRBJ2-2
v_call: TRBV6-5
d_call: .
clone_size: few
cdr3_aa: CASSYGGGSTGELFF
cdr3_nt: TGTGCCAGCAGTTACGGAGGGGGGAGCACCGGGGAGCTGTTTTTT

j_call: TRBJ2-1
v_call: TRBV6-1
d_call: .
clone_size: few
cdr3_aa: CASTLDPTYNEQFF
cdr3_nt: TGTGCCAGCACCTTAGACCCTACCTACAATGAGCAGTTCTTC

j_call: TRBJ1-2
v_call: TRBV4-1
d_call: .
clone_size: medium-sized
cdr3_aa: CASSQGTFGGYTF
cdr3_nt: TGCGCCAGCAGCCAAGGGACATTCGGTGGCTACACCTTC

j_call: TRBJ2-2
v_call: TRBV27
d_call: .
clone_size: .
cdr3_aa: CASSLRATGELFF
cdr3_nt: TGTGCCAGCAGTTTAAGAGCAACCGGGGAGCTGTTTTTT

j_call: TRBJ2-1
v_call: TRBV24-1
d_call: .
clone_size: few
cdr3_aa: CATSDYTLYNEQFF
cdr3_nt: TGTGCCACCAGTGATTACACCCTCTACAATGAGCAGTTCTTC

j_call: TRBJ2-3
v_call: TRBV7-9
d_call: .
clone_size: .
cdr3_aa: CASSASSARGNTQYF
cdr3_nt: TGTGCCAGCAGCGCCTCTAGCGCCCGCGGCAATACGCAGTATTTT

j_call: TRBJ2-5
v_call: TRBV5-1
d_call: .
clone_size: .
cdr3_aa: CASREEETQYF
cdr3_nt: TGCGCCAGCAGGGAGGAAGAGACCCAGTACTTC

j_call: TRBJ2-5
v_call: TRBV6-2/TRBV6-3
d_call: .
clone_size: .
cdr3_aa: CASSPRVGETQYF
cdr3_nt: TGTGCCAGCAGTCCCAGGGTTGGGGAGACCCAGTACTTC

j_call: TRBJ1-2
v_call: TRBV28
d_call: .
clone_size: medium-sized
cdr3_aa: CASSLNYGYTF
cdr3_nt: TGTGCCAGCAGTCTCAACTATGGCTACACCTTC

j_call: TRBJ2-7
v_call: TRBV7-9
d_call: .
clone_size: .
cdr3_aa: CASSPQLLEQYF
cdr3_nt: TGTGCCAGCAGCCCGCAACTATTGGAGCAGTACTTC

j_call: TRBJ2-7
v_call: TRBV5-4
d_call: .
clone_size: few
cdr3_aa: CASSPANREQYF
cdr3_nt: TGTGCCAGCAGCCCGGCCAATCGCGAGCAGTACTTC

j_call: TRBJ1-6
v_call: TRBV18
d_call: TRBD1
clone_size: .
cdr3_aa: CASSPPEDRGRSPLHF
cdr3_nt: TGTGCCAGCTCACCACCGGAGGACAGGGGGCGATCACCCCTCCACTTT

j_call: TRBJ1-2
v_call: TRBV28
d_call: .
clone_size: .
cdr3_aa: CASSLSGFYGYTF
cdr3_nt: TGTGCCAGCAGTCTATCGGGGTTCTATGGCTACACCTTC

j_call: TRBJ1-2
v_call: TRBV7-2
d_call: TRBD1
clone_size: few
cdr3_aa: CASSLDGTGINYGYTF
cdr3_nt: TGTGCCAGCAGCTTAGATGGGACAGGGATCAACTATGGCTACACCTTC

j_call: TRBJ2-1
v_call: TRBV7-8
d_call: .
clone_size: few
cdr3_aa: CASSLVSVGRYNEQFF
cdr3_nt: TGTGCCAGCAGCTTAGTATCGGTAGGCCGCTACAATGAGCAGTTCTTC

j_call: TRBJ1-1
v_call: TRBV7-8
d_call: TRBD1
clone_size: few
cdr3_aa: CASSLEITGTEEAFF
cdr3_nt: TGTGCCAGCAGCTTAGAGATAACAGGGACAGAGGAAGCTTTCTTT